The 28 T cell receptor beta chains below were found in one sample sequenced in a study of OX40 agonist ivuxolimab in advanced cancers. Produced via immunoSEQ multiplex PCR; TCRdb's table is partial and in-frame only. The sample holds 65,000 to 100,000 clones; approximately 94% are singletons and the top ten take around a tenth. This specimen consisted of CD4+ or CD8+ T cells sorted from blood, obtained in a trial of the OX40 agonist ivuxolimab. Receptor source: an adult with an advanced solid tumor such as melanoma, head and neck, liver or kidney cancer.

This chain links TRBV2 with TRBJ2-1; 9 nucleotides line up with TRBD2. V lost 9 bases, J lost 4 bases, and 4 bases stayed unmatched. Germline V gives CDR1 SNHLY, CDR2 FYNNEI. This CDR3 contains 13 residues. This chain's CDR3 is CARSSGDYNEQFF. The CDR3 nucleotides are TGTGCCAGATCTAGCGGGGATTACAATGAGCAGTTCTTC. Variable domain in full (rest from reference TRBV2 and TRBJ2-1): EPEVTQTPSHQVTQMGQEVILRCVPISNHLYFYWYRQILGQKVEFLVSFYNNEISEKSEIFDDQFSVERPDGSNFTLKIRSTKLEDSAMYFCARSSGDYNEQFFGPGTRLTVL.

V and J are TRBV7-2 and TRBJ1-1; the D is unclear. Trimming cost V 3 bases and J 0 bases, with 2 bases left between them. The germline V gene has CDR1 SGHTA and CDR2 FQGNSA. CDR3 length equals 12 residues. The CDR3 DNA is TGTGCCAGCAGCTTCCTGAACACTGAAGCTTTCTTT. Amino acid sequence: CASSFLNTEAFF.

This rearrangement joins TRBV7-9 to TRBJ2-5; 7 bases line up with TRBD2. The J call is in doubt because the DNA end fits TRBJ2-7 better. The length of the CDR3 is 14 residues. Germline V gene data show CDR1 as SEHNR and CDR2 as FQNEAQ (reference sequence). The CDR3 DNA follows: TGTGCCAGCAGCCCGGGAGGAGGAACGATCGAGCAGTACTTC. Amino acids: CASSPGGGTIEQYF.

The chain employs TRBV23-1 and TRBJ1-2; D is undetermined. TRBV23-1 falls under the ORF class, with uncertain function. V was trimmed by 0 bases and J by 0 bases, leaving 26 bases between them. The CDR3 loop spans 21 amino acids. The CDR3 protein is CASSQSRAILKPRRANYGYTF. DNA of the CDR3: TGCGCCAGCAGTCAATCGAGGGCCATCCTTAAACCACGGCGAGCTAACTATGGCTACACCTTC.

The V and J genes are TRBV9 and TRBJ2-2, with no clear D. V dropped 0 bases and J dropped 6 bases, with 3 bases sitting between them. Germline values: CDR1 SGDLS, CDR2 YYNGEE. The CDR3 sequence is 12 residues long. The CDR3 region has the DNA TGTGCCAGCAGCGTAGTCCCCGGGGAGCTGTTTTTT. This codes for CASSVVPGELFF.

CDR3 nucleotide sequence: TGTGCCAGCAAGCGGGACCGATACAGGGAGAGCAATCAGCCCCAGCATTTT. It specifies CASKRDRYRESNQPQHF. This sequence joins TRBV28 and TRBJ1-5; a weak D match, TRBD1 (6 bases). V was shortened by 7 bases and J by 1 base, with 20 bases between the two germline ends. The CDR3 is made up of 17 amino acids. Germline V gene sequence: CDR1 MDHEN, CDR2 SYDVKM.

J is TRBJ2-1 and V is TRBV11-2; TRBD1 agrees at 12 bases. V was pared by 8 bases and J by 5 bases, with 4 bases of the junction left unmatched. This CDR3 is 14 amino acids long. Germline-derived CDR1 and CDR2 are SGHAT and FQNNGV. The chain's CDR3 is CASGDRGLDNEQFF. CDR3 nucleotide sequence: TGTGCCAGCGGGGACAGGGGGCTTGACAATGAGCAGTTCTTC.

The rearrangement uses TRBV28 and TRBJ1-5; 9 nucleotides agree with TRBD1. This CDR3 is 15 amino acids long. Germline values: CDR1 MDHEN, CDR2 SYDVKM. The V and J ends lost 3 bases and 7 bases, in that order; junction bases with no gene match: 7. CDR3 protein: CASSLGQGEAQPQHF. The CDR3 bases are TGTGCCAGCAGTTTGGGACAGGGAGAGGCCCAGCCCCAGCATTTT.

The chain employs TRBV19 and TRBJ2-5; a possible D gene is TRBD1 (5 bases). The J call may be wrong; the DNA end is better matched by TRBJ2-7. The CDR3 contains 12 residues. Germline V gene sequence: CDR1 LNHDA, CDR2 SQIVND (reference sequence). The chain's CDR3 is CASSLDSYEQYF. CDR3 sequence (DNA): TGTGCCAGTAGTCTCGACAGCTACGAGCAGTACTTC.

V gene TRBV7-9 combines with J gene TRBJ2-3; 7 nucleotides line up with TRBD1. V shed 5 bases and J 4 bases; nucleotides not matched to a gene: 9. This CDR3 comprises 15 residues. Germline CDR1 reads SEHNR; CDR2 reads FQNEAQ (reference sequence). CDR3 nucleotide sequence: TGTGCCAGCAGCCCGTACAGGGGAGAGGCAGATACGCAGTATTTT. Protein sequence: CASSPYRGEADTQYF.

This clone has a count of ten or more. The V call is TRBV7-2, the J call TRBJ2-7; 11 bases map to TRBD2. This CDR3 contains 19 residues. CDR1 is SGHTA, CDR2 FQGNSA, per germline. V was clipped by 2 bases and J by 3 bases; unmatched bases: 15. The CDR3 DNA is TGTGCCAGCAGCTTATTCACCGGGACTAGCGGCTCTCTGGTCTACGAGCAGTACTTC. Its translation is CASSLFTGTSGSLVYEQYF.

V is TRBV11-2 and J is TRBJ2-7, with no clear D. V was cut by 5 bases and J by 5 bases, with 22 bases left in between. The CDR3 runs 16 residues. The germline gives CDR1 SGHAT, CDR2 FQNNGV. The chain's CDR3 is CASSPPRSMTLNEQYF. The CDR3 DNA reads TGTGCCAGCAGCCCCCCCCGTTCGATGACTTTGAACGAGCAGTACTTC. Full variable domain (missing parts from reference TRBV11-2 and TRBJ2-7): EAGVAQSPRYKIIEKRQSVAFWCNPISGHATLYWYQQILGQGPKLLIQFQNNGVVDDSQLPKDRFSAERLKGVDSTLKIQPAKLEDSAVYLCASSPPRSMTLNEQYFGPGTRLTVT.

This sequence joins TRBV28 and TRBJ1-5; D not resolved. Trimming took off 1 base at V and 0 bases at J, with 7 bases between the two ends. Per germline, CDR1 MDHEN and CDR2 SYDVKM. The length of the CDR3 is 15 residues. The CDR3 sequence: CASSLYQYSNQPQHF. Here the CDR3 DNA reads TGTGCCAGCAGTTTATACCAGTATAGCAATCAGCCCCAGCATTTT.

The rearrangement links TRBV6-1 to TRBJ2-5; 7 positions agree with TRBD1. Losses at the gene ends were 8 bases for V and 1 base for J; bases not matched to a gene: 4. Germline loops: CDR1 MNHNS, CDR2 SASEGT. This CDR3 has 13 amino acids. The CDR3 region is CASSGQSQETQYF. CDR3 sequence (DNA): TGTGCCAGCTCGGGACAGTCCCAAGAGACCCAGTACTTC.

This rearrangement joins TRBV9 to TRBJ2-3; D not resolved. The CDR3 is made up of 12 amino acids. Germline CDR1 reads SGDLS; CDR2 reads YYNGEE. The V end was cut by 3 bases, the J end by 2 bases, with 4 bases between. CDR3 region: CASSDNTDTQYF. The CDR3 DNA follows: TGTGCCAGCAGCGACAACACAGATACGCAGTATTTT.

The genes are TRBV29-1 and TRBJ2-1; the D gene is possibly TRBD2 (6 bases). CDR3 size: 15 residues. The ends were cut back, 5 bases at V and 6 bases at J, with 20 bases in the middle. The germline CDR1 and CDR2 sequences are SQVTM and ANQGSEA. The CDR3 nucleotides are TGCAGCGTTATGGGATGGGCGTGGGGAGGCAATGAGCAGTTCTTC. This sequence encodes CSVMGWAWGGNEQFF.

The rearrangement uses TRBV7-2 and TRBJ2-7; D gene unclear. The CDR3 extends over 13 amino acids. V gave up 1 base and J gave up 4 bases, with 8 bases separating them. Germline values: CDR1 SGHTA, CDR2 FQGNSA. CDR3 protein: CASSLGAGYEQYF. Here the CDR3 DNA reads TGTGCCAGCAGCTTAGGAGCAGGATACGAGCAGTACTTC.

The rearrangement uses TRBV27 and TRBJ1-4; 7 nucleotides align to TRBD1. Unmatched junction bases numbered 9, after V lost 3 bases and J lost 8 bases. Germline CDR1 and CDR2: MNHEY and SMNVEV (reference sequence). CDR3 size: 15 residues. The CDR3 spells CASSFSTGSGEKLFF. In DNA, the CDR3 is TGTGCCAGCAGTTTCTCGACAGGGTCGGGGGAAAAACTGTTTTTT.

The genes are TRBV7-3 and TRBJ1-2; D is unresolved. V was clipped by 2 bases and J by 4 bases, with 8 bases between them. Germline-derived CDR1 and CDR2 are SGHTA and FQGTGA. The CDR3 is 13 amino acids. The CDR3 loop is CASSLEGFYGYTF. As DNA, the CDR3 is TGTGCCAGCAGCTTAGAGGGCTTCTATGGCTACACCTTC.

The chain carries TRBV9 and TRBJ2-2; the match to TRBD2 covers 8 bases. There are 16 residues in the CDR3. In germline, CDR1 is SGDLS, CDR2 YYNGEE. The junction had 2 bases not matched to a gene; V was cut back by 0 bases and J by 1 base. The CDR3 DNA is TGTGCCAGCAGCGTAGCTACTAGCGGGAACACCGGGGAGCTGTTTTTT. Translating gives CASSVATSGNTGELFF.

The chain couples TRBV6-5 to TRBJ2-5; TRBD1 aligns across 7 bases. From germline, CDR1 is MNHEY and CDR2 SVGAGI. This CDR3 has 16 amino acids. J gave up 5 bases and V 4 bases, and 13 bases lay outside the gene matches. CDR3 nucleotides: TGTGCCAGCAGTTCCGGAACAGGGGCCGTAGGGGAGACCCAGTACTTC. Encoded protein: CASSSGTGAVGETQYF.

The chain joins TRBV27 to TRBJ2-5; D remains ambiguous. This CDR3 is built from 11 residues. V was shortened by 3 bases and J by 4 bases, with 3 bases between the two germline ends. Germline CDR1 MNHEY, CDR2 SMNVEV (reference sequence). This CDR3 is CASSLGETQYF. As DNA, the CDR3 is TGTGCCAGCAGTTTGGGAGAGACCCAGTACTTC.

V gene TRBV7-7 combines with J gene TRBJ2-3; D uncertain. V shed 5 bases and J shed 3 bases, with 12 bases lying between them. Per germline, CDR1 SSHAT and CDR2 FNYEAQ (reference sequence). The CDR3 is 14 amino acids. The CDR3 here is CASSSRLDTDTQYF. The CDR3 DNA reads as TGTGCCAGCAGCAGCCGGCTCGATACAGATACGCAGTATTTT.

The J gene is TRBJ2-7, the V gene TRBV2; the match to TRBD1 covers 10 bases. This CDR3 region has 15 residues. Trimming took 11 bases from V and 5 from J; bases not matched to a gene: 15. In germline, CDR1 is SNHLY, CDR2 FYNNEI. CDR3 coding DNA: TGTGCCTCCTTCGTGCCGGGACAGGGGCGGGACGAGCAGTACTTC. Residues: CASFVPGQGRDEQYF.

The rearrangement joins TRBV7-6 to TRBJ1-5; TRBD1 is a possible D gene (5 bases). With 1 base removed from V and 4 bases from J, the gap between germline ends came to 11 bases. The CDR3 is 15 amino acids. CDR1 is SGHVS and CDR2 is FNYEAQ in the germline V gene. In DNA, the CDR3 is TGTGCCAGCAGCTTAGGGGACTGGGAAAATCAGCCCCAGCATTTT. Amino acids: CASSLGDWENQPQHF.

The chain employs TRBV5-6 and TRBJ2-1; 7 bases agree with TRBD1. Germline V lookup: CDR1 SGHDT, CDR2 YYEEEE. The CDR3 sequence is 15 residues long. The V gene end was trimmed by 2 bases and the J gene end by 7 bases; junction bases not matched to a gene: 9. CDR3 sequence: CASSFQTGMVNEQFF. The CDR3 DNA is TGTGCCAGCAGCTTTCAGACAGGGATGGTGAATGAGCAGTTCTTC.

The genes are TRBV4-3 and TRBJ2-1, with no clear D. Germline V CDR1 and CDR2: LGHNA, YSLEER. Between the trimmed V and J ends, which lost 0 bases and 2 bases, there was a span of 8 bases. The CDR3 covers 15 residues. CDR3 nucleotides: TGCGCCAGCAGCCAAGATGACCAAACCTACAATGAGCAGTTCTTC. It translates to CASSQDDQTYNEQFF.

This chain uses TRBV4-2 with TRBJ1-2; no firm D call. Trimming shortened V by 1 base and J by 6 bases, and 15 bases separated the two germline ends. There are 15 residues in the CDR3. CDR1 and CDR2 from the germline V gene are LGHNA and YNFKEQ. DNA of the CDR3: TGTGCCAGCAGCCAAGTAGGTAGGGAGATCGATGGCTACACCTTC. Translated, it gives CASSQVGREIDGYTF.